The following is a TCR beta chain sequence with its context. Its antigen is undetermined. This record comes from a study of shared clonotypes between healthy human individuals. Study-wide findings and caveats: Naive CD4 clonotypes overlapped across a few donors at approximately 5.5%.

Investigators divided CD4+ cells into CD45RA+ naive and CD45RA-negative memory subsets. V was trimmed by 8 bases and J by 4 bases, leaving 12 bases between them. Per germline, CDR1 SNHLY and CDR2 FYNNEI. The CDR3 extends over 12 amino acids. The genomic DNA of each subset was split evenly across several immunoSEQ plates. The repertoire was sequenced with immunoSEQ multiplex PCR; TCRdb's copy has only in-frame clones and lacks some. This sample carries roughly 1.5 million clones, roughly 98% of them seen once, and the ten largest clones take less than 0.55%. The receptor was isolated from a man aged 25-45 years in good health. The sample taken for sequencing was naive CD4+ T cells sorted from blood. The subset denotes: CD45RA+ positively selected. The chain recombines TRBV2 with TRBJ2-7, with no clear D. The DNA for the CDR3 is TGTGCCAGCCGTACAGAGATTTACGAGCAGTACTTC. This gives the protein CASRTEIYEQYF.